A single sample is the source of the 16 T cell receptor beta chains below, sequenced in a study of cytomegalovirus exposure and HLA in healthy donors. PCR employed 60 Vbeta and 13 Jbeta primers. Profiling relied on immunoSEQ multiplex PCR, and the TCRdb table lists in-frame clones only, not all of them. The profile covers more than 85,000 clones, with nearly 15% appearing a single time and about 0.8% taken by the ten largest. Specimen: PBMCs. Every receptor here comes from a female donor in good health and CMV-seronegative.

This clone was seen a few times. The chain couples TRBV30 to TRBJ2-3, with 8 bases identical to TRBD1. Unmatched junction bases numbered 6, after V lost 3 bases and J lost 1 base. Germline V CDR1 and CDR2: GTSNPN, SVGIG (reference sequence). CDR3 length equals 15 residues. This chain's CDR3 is CAWSPQGVGTDTQYF. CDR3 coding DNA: TGTGCCTGGAGCCCACAGGGGGTGGGCACAGATACGCAGTATTTT.

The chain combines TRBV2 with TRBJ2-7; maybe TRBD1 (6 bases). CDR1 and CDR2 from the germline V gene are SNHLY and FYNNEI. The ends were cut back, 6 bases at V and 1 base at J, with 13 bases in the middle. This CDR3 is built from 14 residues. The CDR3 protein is CASRNREGSYEQYF. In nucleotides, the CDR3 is TGTGCCAGCAGAAACAGGGAAGGGTCCTACGAGCAGTACTTC. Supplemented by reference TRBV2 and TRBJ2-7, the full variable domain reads EPEVTQTPSHQVTQMGQEVILRCVPISNHLYFYWYRQILGQKVEFLVSFYNNEISEKSEIFDDQFSVERPDGSNFTLKIRSTKLEDSAMYFCASRNREGSYEQYFGPGTRLTVT.

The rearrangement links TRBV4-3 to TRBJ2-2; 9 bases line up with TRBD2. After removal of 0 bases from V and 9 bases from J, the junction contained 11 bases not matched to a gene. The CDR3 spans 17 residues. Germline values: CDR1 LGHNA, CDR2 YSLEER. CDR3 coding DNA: TGCGCCAGCAGCCAAGATGTGGGACTAGCCGGCGTCCGGGAGCTGTTTTTT. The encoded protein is CASSQDVGLAGVRELFF.

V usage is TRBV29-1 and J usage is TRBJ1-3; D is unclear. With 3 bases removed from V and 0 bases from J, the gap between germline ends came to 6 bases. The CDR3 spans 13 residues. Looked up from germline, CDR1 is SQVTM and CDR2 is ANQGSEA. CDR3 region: CSVDGNSGNTIYF. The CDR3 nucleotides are TGCAGCGTTGACGGGAACTCTGGAAACACCATATATTTT.

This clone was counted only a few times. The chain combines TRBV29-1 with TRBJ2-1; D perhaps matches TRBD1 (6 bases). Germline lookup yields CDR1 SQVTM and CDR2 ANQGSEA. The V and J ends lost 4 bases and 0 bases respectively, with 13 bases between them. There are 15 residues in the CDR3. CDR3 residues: CSVVVQGSSYNEQFF. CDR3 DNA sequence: TGCAGCGTTGTTGTGCAGGGGTCCTCCTACAATGAGCAGTTCTTC.

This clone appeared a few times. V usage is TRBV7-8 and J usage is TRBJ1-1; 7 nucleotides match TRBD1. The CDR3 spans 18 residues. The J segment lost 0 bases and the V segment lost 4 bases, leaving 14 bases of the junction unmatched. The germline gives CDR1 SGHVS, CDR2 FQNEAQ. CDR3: CASSSWRDRSEMNTEAFF. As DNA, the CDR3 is TGTGCCAGCAGCTCATGGAGGGACAGATCAGAAATGAACACTGAAGCTTTCTTT.

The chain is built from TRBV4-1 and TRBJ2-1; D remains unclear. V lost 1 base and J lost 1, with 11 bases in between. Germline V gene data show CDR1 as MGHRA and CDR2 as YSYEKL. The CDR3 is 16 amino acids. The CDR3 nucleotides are TGCGCCAGCAGCCAAGTGAATCTAGTGTCCTACAATGAGCAGTTCTTC. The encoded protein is CASSQVNLVSYNEQFF.

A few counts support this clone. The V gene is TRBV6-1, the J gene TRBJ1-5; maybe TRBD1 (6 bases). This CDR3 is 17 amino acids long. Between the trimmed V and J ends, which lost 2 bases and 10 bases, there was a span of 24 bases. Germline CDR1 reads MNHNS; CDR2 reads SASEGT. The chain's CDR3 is CASSELGDIRHPHPQHF. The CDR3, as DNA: TGTGCCAGCAGTGAATTAGGGGACATCAGACACCCTCATCCCCAGCATTTT.

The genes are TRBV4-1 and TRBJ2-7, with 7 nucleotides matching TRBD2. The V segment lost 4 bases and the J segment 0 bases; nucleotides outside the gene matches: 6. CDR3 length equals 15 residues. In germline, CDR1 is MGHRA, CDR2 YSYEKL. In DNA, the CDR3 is TGCGCCAGCAGCCCCACCAGCGGGAACTCCTACGAGCAGTACTTC. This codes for CASSPTSGNSYEQYF.

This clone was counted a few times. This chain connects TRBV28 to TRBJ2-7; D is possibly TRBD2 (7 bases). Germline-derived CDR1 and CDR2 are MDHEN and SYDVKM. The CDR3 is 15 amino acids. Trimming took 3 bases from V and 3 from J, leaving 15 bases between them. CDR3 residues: CASSFVGGTRYEQYF. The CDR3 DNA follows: TGTGCCAGCAGTTTCGTGGGGGGGACACGCTACGAGCAGTACTTC.

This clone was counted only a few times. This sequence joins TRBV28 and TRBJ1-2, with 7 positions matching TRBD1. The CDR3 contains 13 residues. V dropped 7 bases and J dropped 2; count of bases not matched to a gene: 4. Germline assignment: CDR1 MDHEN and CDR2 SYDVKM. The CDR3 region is CASKDRANYGYTF. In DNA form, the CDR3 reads TGTGCCAGCAAAGACAGGGCGAACTATGGCTACACCTTC.

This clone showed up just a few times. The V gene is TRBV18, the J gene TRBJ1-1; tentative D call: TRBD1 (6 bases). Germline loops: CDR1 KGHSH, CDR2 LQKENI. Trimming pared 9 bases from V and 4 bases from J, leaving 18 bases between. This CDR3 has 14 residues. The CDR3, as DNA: TGTGCCAGTCGCGCCGGGACATTAGGCACTGAAGCTTTCTTT. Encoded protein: CASRAGTLGTEAFF.

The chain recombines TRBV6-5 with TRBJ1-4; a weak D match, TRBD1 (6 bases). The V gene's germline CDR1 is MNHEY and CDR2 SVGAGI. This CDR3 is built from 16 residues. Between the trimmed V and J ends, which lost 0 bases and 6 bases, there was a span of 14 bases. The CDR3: CASSYSGSGAYEKLFF. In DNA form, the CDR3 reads TGTGCCAGCAGTTACTCTGGGTCAGGGGCTTATGAAAAACTGTTTTTT.

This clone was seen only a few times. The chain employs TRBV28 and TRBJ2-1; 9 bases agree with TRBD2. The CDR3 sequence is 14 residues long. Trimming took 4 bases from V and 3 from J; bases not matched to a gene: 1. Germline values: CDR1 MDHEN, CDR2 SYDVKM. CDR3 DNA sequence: TGTGCCAGCAGTTCTAGCGGGAACTACAATGAGCAGTTCTTC. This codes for CASSSSGNYNEQFF. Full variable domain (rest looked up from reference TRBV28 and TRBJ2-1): DVKVTQSSRYLVKRTGEKVFLECVQDMDHENMFWYRQDPGLGLRLIYFSYDVKMKEKGDIPEGYSVSREKKERFSLILESASTNQTSMYLCASSSSGNYNEQFFGPGTRLTVL.

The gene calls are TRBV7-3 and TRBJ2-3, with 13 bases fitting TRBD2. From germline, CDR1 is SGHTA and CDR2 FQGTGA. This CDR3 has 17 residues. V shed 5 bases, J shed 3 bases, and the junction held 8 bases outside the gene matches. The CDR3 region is CASSTSLAGGSTDTQYF. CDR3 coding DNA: TGTGCCAGCAGCACCTCACTAGCGGGAGGGTCGACAGATACGCAGTATTTT.

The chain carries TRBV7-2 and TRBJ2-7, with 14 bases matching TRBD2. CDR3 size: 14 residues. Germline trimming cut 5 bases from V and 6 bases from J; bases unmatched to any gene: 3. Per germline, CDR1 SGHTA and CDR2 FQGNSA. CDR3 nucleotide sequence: TGTGCCAGCAGCAACGGACTAGCGGGGGGCGAGCAGTACTTC. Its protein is CASSNGLAGGEQYF.